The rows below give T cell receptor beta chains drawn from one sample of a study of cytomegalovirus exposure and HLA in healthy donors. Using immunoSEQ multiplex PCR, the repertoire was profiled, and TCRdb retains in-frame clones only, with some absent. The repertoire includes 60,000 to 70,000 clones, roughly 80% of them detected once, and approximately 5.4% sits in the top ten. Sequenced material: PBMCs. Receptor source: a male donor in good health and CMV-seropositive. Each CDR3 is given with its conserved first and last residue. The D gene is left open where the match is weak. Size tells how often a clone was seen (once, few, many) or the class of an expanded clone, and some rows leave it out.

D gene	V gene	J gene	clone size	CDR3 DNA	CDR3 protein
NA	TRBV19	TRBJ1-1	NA	TGTGCCAGTAGTATAGGTGGGGCGACTGAAGCTTTCTTT	CASSIGGATEAFF
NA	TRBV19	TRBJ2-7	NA	TGTGCCAGTAGAGAACAGGGAAAGGTCGGGCAGTACTTC	CASREQGKVGQYF
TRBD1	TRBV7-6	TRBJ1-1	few	TGTGCCAGCAGCTTGACAGGGGGCATGAACACTGAAGCTTTCTTT	CASSLTGGMNTEAFF
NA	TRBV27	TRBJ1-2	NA	TGTGCCAGCACCCCTTATTCGGGGTTCGCCTATGGCTACACCTTC	CASTPYSGFAYGYTF
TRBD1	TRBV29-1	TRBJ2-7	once	TGCAGCGCGAGACAGGGGGCGTTAGAGCAGTACTTC	CSARQGALEQYF
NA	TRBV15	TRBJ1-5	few	TGTGCCACCAGCAGAGATAGAACGGGGAATCAGCCCCAGCATTTT	CATSRDRTGNQPQHF
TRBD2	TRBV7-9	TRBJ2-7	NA	TGTGCCAGCAGCACAGGAAGGACTAGCGGCTACGAGCAGTACTTC	CASSTGRTSGYEQYF
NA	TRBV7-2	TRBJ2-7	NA	TGTGCCAGCAGCACACCCGACAGGTATTACTCCTACGAGCAGTACTTC	CASSTPDRYYSYEQYF
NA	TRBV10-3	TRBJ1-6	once	TGTGCCATCAGTGATGACAGGACTAATTCACCCCTCCACTTT	CAISDDRTNSPLHF
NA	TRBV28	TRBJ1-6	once	TGTGCCAGCAGTTTACCCGGCAGGGCTAATTCACCCCTCCACTTT	CASSLPGRANSPLHF
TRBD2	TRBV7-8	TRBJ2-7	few	TGTGCCAGCAGCTTAGGTGGACTAGCGGTCCACGAGCAGTACTTC	CASSLGGLAVHEQYF
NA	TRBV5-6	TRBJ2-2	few	TGTGCCAGCAGCTTGGGGTTTAGTAGCTCCGGCGGGGAGCTGTTTTTT	CASSLGFSSSGGELFF
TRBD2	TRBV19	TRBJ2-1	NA	TGTGCCAGTAGTTGGGGACTAGCTGTATACAATGAGCAGTTCTTC	CASSWGLAVYNEQFF
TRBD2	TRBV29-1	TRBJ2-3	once	TGCAGCGTGGGGGGGACTAGCAACACAGATACGCAGTATTTT	CSVGGTSNTDTQYF
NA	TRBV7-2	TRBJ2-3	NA	TGTGCCAGCAGCTCTAAGCTTGCGGGGTTCACAGATACGCAGTATTTT	CASSSKLAGFTDTQYF
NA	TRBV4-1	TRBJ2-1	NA	TGCGCCAGCAGCCAAAGTAGCGGCAGCTCCTACAATGAGCAGTTCTTC	CASSQSSGSSYNEQFF
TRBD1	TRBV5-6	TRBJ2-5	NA	TGTGCCAGCAGCTTCGACAGGGGGGAATGGGAGACCCAGTACTTC	CASSFDRGEWETQYF
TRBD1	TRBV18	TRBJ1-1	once	TGTGCCAGCGAACCGGGACAGCAGAAGAACACTGAAGCTTTCTTT	CASEPGQQKNTEAFF
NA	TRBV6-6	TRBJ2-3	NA	TGTGCCAGCATAATGGTCCAGTTTTCAGATACGCAGTATTTT	CASIMVQFSDTQYF
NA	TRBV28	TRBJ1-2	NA	TGTGCCAGCAGTCCCCTGCGGGGCTACACCTTC	CASSPLRGYTF
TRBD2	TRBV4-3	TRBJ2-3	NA	TGCGCCAGCAGCCAAGGAGGAGCGGGGGGGCATGAAGATACGCAGTATTTT	CASSQGGAGGHEDTQYF
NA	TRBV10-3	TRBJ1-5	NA	TGTGCCATCAGTGAAGAGGGAGATCAGCCCCAGCATTTT	CAISEEGDQPQHF
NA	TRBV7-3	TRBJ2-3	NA	TGTGCCAGCAGCCTGACCCAGGGGCCGAGCACAGATACGCAGTATTTT	CASSLTQGPSTDTQYF
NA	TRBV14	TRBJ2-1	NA	TGTGCCAGCAGCCGGCTGGAGGTCTACAATGAGCAGTTCTTC	CASSRLEVYNEQFF
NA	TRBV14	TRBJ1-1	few	TGTGCCAGCAGCCACAGCGCCATCCGTGGCACTGAAGCTTTCTTT	CASSHSAIRGTEAFF
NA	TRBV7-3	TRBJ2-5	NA	TGTGCCAGCAGCTCTTCTCCTACAGGGCGGGAGACCCAGTACTTC	CASSSSPTGRETQYF
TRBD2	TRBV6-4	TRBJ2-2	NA	TGTGCCAGCAGCCGCGGACTAGATGTAGGGGAGCTGTTTTTT	CASSRGLDVGELFF